What follows are 23 T cell receptor beta chains derived from one specimen sequenced in a study of OX40 agonist ivuxolimab in advanced cancers. Sequenced by immunoSEQ multiplex PCR; TCRdb stores in-frame clones only, minus some. The sample holds about 96,000 clones, 90% seen once. The sequencing used CD4+ or CD8+ T cells sorted from blood, collected in a trial of the OX40 agonist ivuxolimab. The receptors originated from an adult with an advanced solid tumor such as melanoma, head and neck, liver or kidney cancer.

V gene TRBV28 combines with J gene TRBJ1-5; D is uncertain. V gave up 6 bases and J gave up 2 bases, with 14 bases separating them. The CDR3 has 15 residues. Germline CDR1 reads MDHEN; CDR2 reads SYDVKM. CDR3 bases: TGTGCCAGCAGCTCTCTGTCCCCTCGCAATCAGCCCCAGCATTTT. It yields the protein CASSSLSPRNQPQHF.

The CDR3 reads CASSLSQPEQYF. The CDR3 DNA sequence: TGTGCCAGCAGCTTGTCCCAACCCGAGCAGTACTTC. The chain employs TRBV7-9 and TRBJ2-7, with no clear D. V was cut by 3 bases and J by 6 bases, with 9 bases left in between. CDR1 SEHNR and CDR2 FQNEAQ come from the germline V gene (reference sequence). This CDR3 has 12 residues. The full variable domain, in which reference TRBV7-9 and TRBJ2-7 provide the parts outside the CDR3, is DTGVSQNPRHKITKRGQNVTFRCDPISEHNRLYWYRQTLGQGPEFLTYFQNEAQLEKSRLLSDRFSAERPKGSFSTLEIQRTEQGDSAMYLCASSLSQPEQYFGPGTRLTVT.

The chain uses TRBV9 and TRBJ2-2; 9 positions agree with TRBD2. J gave up 0 bases and V 2 bases, and 5 bases lay outside the gene matches. Germline V gene lookup returns CDR1 SGDLS and CDR2 YYNGEE. The CDR3 is made up of 17 amino acids. CDR3 DNA: TGTGCCAGCAGCGTTTCAGCGGGGGGCGCGAACACCGGGGAGCTGTTTTTT. This sequence encodes CASSVSAGGANTGELFF.

The chain joins TRBV11-3 to TRBJ1-6; D is undetermined. Trimming shortened V by 1 base and J by 7 bases, and 5 bases separated the two germline ends. The CDR3 runs 13 residues. The germline gives CDR1 SGHNT, CDR2 YENEEA. The CDR3 region is CASSLAQNSPLHF. The CDR3 bases are TGTGCCAGCAGCTTAGCACAGAATTCACCCCTCCACTTT. Variable domain in full (rest from reference TRBV11-3 and TRBJ1-6): EAGVVQSPRYKIIEKKQPVAFWCNPISGHNTLYWYLQNLGQGPELLIRYENEEAVDDSQLPKDRFSAERLKGVDSTLKIQPAELGDSAVYLCASSLAQNSPLHFGNGTRLTVT.

The chain joins TRBV5-5 to TRBJ2-5; 9 nucleotides agree with TRBD1. The junction had 7 bases not matched to a gene; V was cut back by 0 bases and J by 4 bases. This CDR3 comprises 16 residues. The germline gives CDR1 SGHKS, CDR2 YYEKEE (reference sequence). The DNA of the CDR3 is TGTGCCAGCAGCTTGGGGCTCGGGACAGGGAGAGAGACCCAGTACTTC. Amino acids: CASSLGLGTGRETQYF.

DNA for the CDR3: TGTGCCATCAGTGTAAAGGGGGCGGACACTGAAGCTTTCTTT. Translated, it gives CAISVKGADTEAFF. The chain links TRBV10-3 to TRBJ1-1, with 7 bases matching TRBD1. CDR1 ENHRY and CDR2 SYGVKD come from the germline V gene. V lost 4 bases, J lost 3 bases, and 5 bases stayed unmatched. The CDR3 consists of 14 residues.

The J gene is TRBJ2-7, the V gene TRBV18; maybe TRBD1 (5 bases). Germline V lookup: CDR1 KGHSH, CDR2 LQKENI. Trimming shortened V by 3 bases and J by 4 bases, and 7 bases separated the two germline ends. The CDR3 contains 12 residues. This CDR3 reads CASSPDRYEQYF. In DNA, the CDR3 is TGTGCCAGCTCACCTGACAGATACGAGCAGTACTTC. Full variable domain (remainder filled in from reference TRBV18 and TRBJ2-7): NAGVMQNPRHLVRRRGQEARLRCSPMKGHSHVYWYRQLPEEGLKFMVYLQKENIIDESGMPKERFSAEFPKEGPSILRIQQVVRGDSAAYFCASSPDRYEQYFGPGTRLTVT.

This chain joins TRBV9 and TRBJ2-1; 16 bases match TRBD2. Germline V gene data show CDR1 as SGDLS and CDR2 as YYNGEE. The V segment lost 2 bases and the J segment 0 bases; nucleotides outside the gene matches: 2. The CDR3 has 18 residues. CDR3 loop: CASSVGTSGRGSYNEQFF. DNA for the CDR3: TGTGCCAGCAGCGTGGGGACTAGCGGGAGGGGCTCCTACAATGAGCAGTTCTTC.

V gene TRBV9 combines with J gene TRBJ2-3; D not resolved. The CDR3 extends over 13 amino acids. Germline lookup yields CDR1 SGDLS and CDR2 YYNGEE. Trimming cost V 1 base and J 4 bases, with 7 bases left between them. The CDR3 sequence is CASSVSPADTQYF. For the CDR3, the DNA is TGTGCCAGCAGCGTAAGTCCTGCAGATACGCAGTATTTT.

For the CDR3, the DNA is TGTGCCAGTAGTATAGACCGGGCCTCCACGACAGCTTTCTTT. Protein: CASSIDRASTTAFF. The chain employs TRBV19 and TRBJ1-1, with D uncertain. V was cut by 0 bases and J by 10 bases, with 15 bases left in between. Germline-derived CDR1 and CDR2 are LNHDA and SQIVND (reference sequence). The CDR3 totals 14 residues.

J is TRBJ1-2 and V is TRBV19; tentatively, D is TRBD1 (6 bases). V lost 9 bases to trimming and J lost 8 bases, with 16 bases between them. The CDR3 length is 12 residues. CDR1 and CDR2 (germline): LNHDA, SQIVND (reference sequence). CDR3 DNA sequence: TGTGCCAGCTTGAGGGGGACGGAGGGCTACACCTTC. It yields the protein CASLRGTEGYTF. The whole variable domain, filled in from reference TRBV19 and TRBJ1-2, reads DGGITQSPKYLFRKEGQNVTLSCEQNLNHDAMYWYRQDPGQGLRLIYYSQIVNDFQKGDIAEGYSVSREKKESFPLTVTSAQKNPTAFYLCASLRGTEGYTFGSGTRLTVV.

The chain recombines TRBV12-5 with TRBJ1-5; 7 bases match TRBD1. The CDR3 has 14 residues. Germline trimming cut 6 bases from V and 4 bases from J; bases unmatched to any gene: 6. The V gene's germline CDR1 is LGHNT and CDR2 FRNRAP. CDR3 loop: CASGTTGRNQPQHF. The CDR3 DNA reads as TGTGCTAGTGGCACGACAGGGCGAAATCAGCCCCAGCATTTT.

The chain combines TRBV6-1 with TRBJ2-3; D may be TRBD1 or TRBD2 (6 bases each). The CDR3 runs to 14 residues. Trimming cost V 6 bases and J 5 bases, with 15 bases left between them. CDR1 and CDR2 from the germline V gene are MNHNS and SASEGT. CDR3 loop: CASREWGAQDTQYF. CDR3 nucleotides: TGTGCCAGCAGAGAATGGGGGGCGCAAGATACGCAGTATTTT.

The genes are TRBV7-9 and TRBJ1-2; D unclear. V shed 1 base and J shed 4 bases, with 7 bases lying between them. The CDR3 totals 13 residues. The germline CDR1 and CDR2 sequences are SEHNR and FQNEAQ (reference sequence). CDR3 sequence reads: CASSLGRRYGYTF. In DNA, the CDR3 is TGTGCCAGCAGCTTAGGCAGGCGCTATGGCTACACCTTC.

The rearrangement joins TRBV9 to TRBJ2-3; D gene ambiguous. V lost 0 bases to trimming and J lost 5 bases, with 13 bases between them. This CDR3 comprises 15 residues. Germline lookup yields CDR1 SGDLS and CDR2 YYNGEE. The CDR3 spells CASSVEGSRIDTQYF. CDR3 nucleotide sequence: TGTGCCAGCAGCGTAGAAGGGTCTCGGATAGATACGCAGTATTTT.

The CDR3 spells CASGEGLSSYEQYF. As DNA, the CDR3 is TGTGCCAGCGGTGAGGGACTTAGCTCCTACGAGCAGTACTTC. The gene calls are TRBV9 and TRBJ2-7; tentative D call: TRBD2 (6 bases). V was trimmed by 7 bases and J by 0 bases, leaving 14 bases between them. The CDR3 spans 14 residues. Germline CDR1 SGDLS, CDR2 YYNGEE.

This chain joins TRBV30 and TRBJ2-7, with D possibly being TRBD2 (7 bases). CDR3 length: 14 residues. Trimming shortened V by 2 bases and J by 7 bases, and 18 bases separated the two germline ends. Germline CDR1 GTSNPN, CDR2 SVGIG (reference sequence). CDR3 nucleotide sequence: TGTGCCTGGAGTAGGGGGAGGGCCGCTGGGGAGCAGTACTTC. It translates to CAWSRGRAAGEQYF.

The chain employs TRBV6-5 and TRBJ2-5, with D hard to call. V dropped 0 bases and J dropped 4 bases, with 9 bases sitting between them. Germline loops: CDR1 MNHEY, CDR2 SVGAGI. CDR3 length: 14 residues. The CDR3 DNA is TGTGCCAGCAGTTACTCTAGTATAGGAGAGACCCAGTACTTC. Translating it yields CASSYSSIGETQYF.

The sample holds one count of this clone. CDR3 DNA sequence: TGTGCCAGCAGCTTTACCGAGACCCAGTACTTC. Protein product: CASSFTETQYF. This sequence joins TRBV7-2 and TRBJ2-5; D gene ambiguous. The CDR3 totals 11 residues. Looked up from germline, CDR1 is SGHTA and CDR2 is FQGNSA. Trimming pared 3 bases from V and 5 bases from J, leaving 4 bases between.

The V call is TRBV19, the J call TRBJ2-1, with D perhaps matching TRBD2 (6 bases). CDR3 length: 17 amino acids. From germline, CDR1 is LNHDA and CDR2 SQIVND (reference sequence). V was shortened by 1 base and J by 9 bases, with 22 bases between the two germline ends. This CDR3 is CASSIGTLASLEGEQFF. CDR3 in DNA: TGTGCCAGTAGTATAGGAACTTTGGCTAGTTTGGAGGGTGAGCAGTTCTTC. Combining the CDR3 with reference TRBV19 and TRBJ2-1 gives the whole variable domain DGGITQSPKYLFRKEGQNVTLSCEQNLNHDAMYWYRQDPGQGLRLIYYSQIVNDFQKGDIAEGYSVSREKKESFPLTVTSAQKNPTAFYLCASSIGTLASLEGEQFFGPGTRLTVL.

J is TRBJ2-2 and V is TRBV7-8, with TRBD2 identical over 10 bases. The CDR3 consists of 19 residues. The J segment lost 3 bases and the V segment lost 8 bases, leaving 18 bases of the junction unmatched. Germline V lookup: CDR1 SGHVS, CDR2 FQNEAQ. The CDR3 sequence: CASVIGSSGSEGYTGELFF. The CDR3, as DNA: TGTGCCAGCGTAATCGGATCTAGCGGGAGTGAAGGATACACCGGGGAGCTGTTTTTT.

V gene TRBV5-1 combines with J gene TRBJ2-2; the match to TRBD2 covers 9 bases. Unmatched junction bases numbered 3, after V lost 2 bases and J lost 1 base. This CDR3 region has 16 residues. CDR1 is SGHRS and CDR2 is YFSETQ in the germline V gene. The CDR3 sequence is CASSLALAGNTGELFF. The CDR3 DNA is TGCGCCAGCAGCTTAGCACTAGCGGGGAACACCGGGGAGCTGTTTTTT.

This chain connects TRBV11-3 to TRBJ2-3, with 8 bases matching TRBD2. This CDR3 region has 16 residues. Trimming at V came to 3 bases and at J to 5 bases, leaving 10 bases not matched to a gene. Germline V lookup: CDR1 SGHNT, CDR2 YENEEA. The DNA for the CDR3 is TGTGCCAGCAGCTTGACGGCGGGAGGTGTTATAGATACGCAGTATTTT. Its protein product is CASSLTAGGVIDTQYF.